This paragraph reports one TCR beta chain. The data were taken from a study of blood T cells in healthy people across ages. Sample-barcoded 5' priming and a J-beta primer mix drove a second PCR of roughly 7 to 11 cycles. Every cDNA molecule carried a tag from a template-switch adaptor bearing 12 random nucleotides. TCRdb redid the calling of the 5' RACE reads with MiXCR, one entry per CDR3 protein. The profile shows about a million distinct CDR3 sequences, roughly 51% of them singletons. V was cut by 6 bases and J by 0 bases, with 12 bases left in between. The CDR3 is 14 amino acids. CDR1 and CDR2 from the germline V gene are SGHRS and YFSETQ.

The chain recombines TRBV5-1 with TRBJ2-5; D is unclear. The specimen sequenced was blood. This receptor was identified in a woman in her sixties or seventies in good health. For the CDR3, the DNA is TGCGCCAGCAAAGTAGGAGATTACCAAGAGACCCAGTACTTC. This translates into CASKVGDYQETQYF.